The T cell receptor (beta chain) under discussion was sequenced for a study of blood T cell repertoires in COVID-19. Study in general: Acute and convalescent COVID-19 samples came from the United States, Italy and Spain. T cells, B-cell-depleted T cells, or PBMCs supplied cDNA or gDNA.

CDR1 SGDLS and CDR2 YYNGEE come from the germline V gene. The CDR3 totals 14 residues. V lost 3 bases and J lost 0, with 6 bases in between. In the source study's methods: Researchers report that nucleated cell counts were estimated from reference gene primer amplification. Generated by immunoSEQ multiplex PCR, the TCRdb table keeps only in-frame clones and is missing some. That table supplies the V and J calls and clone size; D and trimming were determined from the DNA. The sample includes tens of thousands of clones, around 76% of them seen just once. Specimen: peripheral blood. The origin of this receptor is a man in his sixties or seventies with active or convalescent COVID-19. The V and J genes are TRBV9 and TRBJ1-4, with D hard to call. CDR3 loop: CASSATTTNEKLFF. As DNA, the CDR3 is TGTGCCAGCAGCGCGACAACAACTAATGAAAAACTGTTTTTT.